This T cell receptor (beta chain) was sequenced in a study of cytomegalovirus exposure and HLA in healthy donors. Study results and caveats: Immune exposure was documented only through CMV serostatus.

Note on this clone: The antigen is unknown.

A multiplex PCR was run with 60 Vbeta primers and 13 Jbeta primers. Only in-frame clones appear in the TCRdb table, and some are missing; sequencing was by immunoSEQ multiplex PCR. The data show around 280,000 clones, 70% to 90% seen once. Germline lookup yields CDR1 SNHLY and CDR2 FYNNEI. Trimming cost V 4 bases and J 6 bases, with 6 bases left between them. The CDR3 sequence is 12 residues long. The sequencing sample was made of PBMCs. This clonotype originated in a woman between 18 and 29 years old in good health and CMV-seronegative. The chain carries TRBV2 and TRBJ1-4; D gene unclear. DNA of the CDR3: TGTGCCAGCAGTGGATTAGATGAAAAACTGTTTTTT. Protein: CASSGLDEKLFF.